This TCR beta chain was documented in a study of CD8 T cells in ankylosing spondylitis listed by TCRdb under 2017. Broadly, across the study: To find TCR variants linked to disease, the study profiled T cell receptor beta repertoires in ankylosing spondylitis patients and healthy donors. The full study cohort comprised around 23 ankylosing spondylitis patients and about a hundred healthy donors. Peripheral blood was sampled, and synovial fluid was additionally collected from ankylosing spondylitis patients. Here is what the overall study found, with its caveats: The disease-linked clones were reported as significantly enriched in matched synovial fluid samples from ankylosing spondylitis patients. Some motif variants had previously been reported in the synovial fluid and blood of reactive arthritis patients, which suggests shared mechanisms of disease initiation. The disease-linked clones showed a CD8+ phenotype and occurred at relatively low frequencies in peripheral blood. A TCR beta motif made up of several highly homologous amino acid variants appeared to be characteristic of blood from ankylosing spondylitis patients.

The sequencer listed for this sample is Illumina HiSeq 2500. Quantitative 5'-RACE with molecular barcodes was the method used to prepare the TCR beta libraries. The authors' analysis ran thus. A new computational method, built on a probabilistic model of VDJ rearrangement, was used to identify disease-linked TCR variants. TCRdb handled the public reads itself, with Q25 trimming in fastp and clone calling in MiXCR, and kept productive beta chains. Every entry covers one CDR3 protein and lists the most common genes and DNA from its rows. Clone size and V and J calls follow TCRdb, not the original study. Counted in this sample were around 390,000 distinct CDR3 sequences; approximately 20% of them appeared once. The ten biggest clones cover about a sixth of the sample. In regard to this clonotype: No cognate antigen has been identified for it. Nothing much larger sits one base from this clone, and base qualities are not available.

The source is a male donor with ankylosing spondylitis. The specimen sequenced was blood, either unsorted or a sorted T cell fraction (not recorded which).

In nucleotides, the sequence is TGCGCCAGCAGTTCCGATACGGCTCGGAACACCGGGGAGCTGTTTTTT. This sequence encodes CASSSDTARNTGELFF. The rearranged segments are TRBV4-3 and TRBJ2-2; confidence is insufficient to name the D gene. Taken from cysteine to phenylalanine, the CDR3 has 16 residues. Just CDR3 DNA is preserved here, 48 bases in frame from base 1. V was cut back by 6 bases and J by 1 base, leaving a gap of 15 bases between them. The germline V gene gives CDR1 as LGHNA and CDR2 as YSLEER.